This T cell receptor beta chain was captured by sequencing in a study of brain T cells in children with intractable seizures. Time point defined: blood from clinic visit 5 months post-surgery; TSC patient then seizure free. This clone was observed a few times. The antigen remains unidentified. Per the germline V gene, CDR1 is SGDLS and CDR2 is YYNGEE. The CDR3 contains 14 residues. Trimming stripped 0 bases from V and 3 bases from J, with 9 bases between. Sequencing was performed with immunoSEQ multiplex PCR; in TCRdb, only in-frame clones are kept and a portion is missing. Among around 340,000 clones listed, more than 85% were seen once. General study points: Clones missing pre-surgery may reflect undersampling of that blood sample.

J is TRBJ1-2 and V is TRBV9; the D is unclear. The specimen comprised peripheral blood, sampled more than 4 months after surgery. The origin of this receptor is a boy under two years old with tuberous sclerosis and intractable seizures. The CDR3 DNA is TGTGCCAGCAGCGTAGGATCTACAGACTATGGCTACACCTTC. Residues: CASSVGSTDYGYTF.